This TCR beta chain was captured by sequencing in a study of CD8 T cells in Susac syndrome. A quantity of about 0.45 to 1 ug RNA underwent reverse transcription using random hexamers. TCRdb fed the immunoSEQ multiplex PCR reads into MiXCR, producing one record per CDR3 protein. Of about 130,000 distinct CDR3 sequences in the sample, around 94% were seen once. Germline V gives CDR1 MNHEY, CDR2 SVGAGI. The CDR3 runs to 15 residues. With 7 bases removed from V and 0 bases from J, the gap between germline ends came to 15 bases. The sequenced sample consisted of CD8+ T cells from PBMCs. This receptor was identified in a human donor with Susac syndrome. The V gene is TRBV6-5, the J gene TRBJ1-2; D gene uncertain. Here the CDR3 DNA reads TGTGCCAGCACCTTGGGAGGGCCTTCTAACTATGGCTACACCTTC. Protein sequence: CASTLGGPSNYGYTF.